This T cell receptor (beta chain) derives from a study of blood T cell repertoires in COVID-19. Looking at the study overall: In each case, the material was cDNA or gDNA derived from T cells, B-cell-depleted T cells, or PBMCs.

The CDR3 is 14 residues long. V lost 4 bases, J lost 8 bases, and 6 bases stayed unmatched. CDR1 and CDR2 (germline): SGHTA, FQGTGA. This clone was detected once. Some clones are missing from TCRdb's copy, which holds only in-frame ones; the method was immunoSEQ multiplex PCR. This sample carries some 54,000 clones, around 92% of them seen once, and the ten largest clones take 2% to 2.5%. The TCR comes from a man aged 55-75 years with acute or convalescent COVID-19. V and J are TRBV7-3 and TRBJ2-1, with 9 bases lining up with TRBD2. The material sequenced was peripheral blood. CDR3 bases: TGTGCCAGCAGCTCGGGACTAGCTGGGGATGAGCAGTTCTTC. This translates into CASSSGLAGDEQFF.